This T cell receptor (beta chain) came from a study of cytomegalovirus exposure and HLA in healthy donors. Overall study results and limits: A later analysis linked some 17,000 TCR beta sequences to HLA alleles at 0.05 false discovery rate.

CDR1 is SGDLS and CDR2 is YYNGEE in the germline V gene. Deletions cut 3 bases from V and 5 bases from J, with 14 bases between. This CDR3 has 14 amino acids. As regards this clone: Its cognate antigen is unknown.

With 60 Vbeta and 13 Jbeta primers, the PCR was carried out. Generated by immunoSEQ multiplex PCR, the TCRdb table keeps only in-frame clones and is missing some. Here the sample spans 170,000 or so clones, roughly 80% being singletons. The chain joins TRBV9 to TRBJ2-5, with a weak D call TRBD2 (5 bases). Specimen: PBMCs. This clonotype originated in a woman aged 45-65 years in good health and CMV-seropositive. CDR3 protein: CASSDRSSGETQYF. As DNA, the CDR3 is TGTGCCAGCAGCGACCGATCGTCGGGGGAGACCCAGTACTTC.